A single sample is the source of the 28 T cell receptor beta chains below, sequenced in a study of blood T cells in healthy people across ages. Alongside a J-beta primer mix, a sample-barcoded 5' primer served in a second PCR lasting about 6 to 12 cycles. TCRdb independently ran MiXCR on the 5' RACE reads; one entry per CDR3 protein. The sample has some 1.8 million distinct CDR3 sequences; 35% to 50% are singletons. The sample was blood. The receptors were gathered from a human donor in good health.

The CDR3 DNA follows: TGTGCCAGCAGCCAAGATCTAGTGGGGGGCTACCACAATGAGCAGTTCTTC. Its translation is CASSQDLVGGYHNEQFF. The rearrangement uses TRBV4-2 and TRBJ2-1; D may be TRBD1 or TRBD2 (6 bases each). Germline lookup yields CDR1 LGHNA and CDR2 YNFKEQ. V was shortened by 0 bases and J by 5 bases, with 17 bases between the two germline ends. The CDR3 spans 17 residues.

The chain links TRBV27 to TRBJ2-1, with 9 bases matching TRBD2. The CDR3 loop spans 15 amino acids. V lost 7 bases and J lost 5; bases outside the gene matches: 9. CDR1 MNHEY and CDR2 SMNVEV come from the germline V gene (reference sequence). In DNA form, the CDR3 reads TGTGCCAGCATGATTCTTAGCGGGGGCCACAATGAGCAGTTCTTC. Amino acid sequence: CASMILSGGHNEQFF.

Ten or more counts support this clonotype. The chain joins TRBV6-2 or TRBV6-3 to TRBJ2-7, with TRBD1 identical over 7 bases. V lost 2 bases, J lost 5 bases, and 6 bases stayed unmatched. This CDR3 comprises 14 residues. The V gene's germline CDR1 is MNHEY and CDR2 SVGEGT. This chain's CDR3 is CASSYGTEEDEQYF. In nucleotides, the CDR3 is TGTGCCAGCAGTTACGGGACAGAGGAAGACGAGCAGTACTTC.

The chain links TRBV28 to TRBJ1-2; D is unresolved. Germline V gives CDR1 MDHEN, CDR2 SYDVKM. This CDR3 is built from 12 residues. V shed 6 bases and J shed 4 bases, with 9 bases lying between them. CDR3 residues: CASRSTSYGYTF. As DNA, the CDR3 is TGTGCCAGCAGGTCTACCAGCTATGGCTACACCTTC.

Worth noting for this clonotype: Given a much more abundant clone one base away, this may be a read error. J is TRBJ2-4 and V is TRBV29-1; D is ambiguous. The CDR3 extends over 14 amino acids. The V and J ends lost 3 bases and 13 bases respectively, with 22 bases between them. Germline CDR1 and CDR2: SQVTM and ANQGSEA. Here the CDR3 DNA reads TGCAGCGTTGAGGGTTCGGGTTCCTACAATGAGCAGTACTTC. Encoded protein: CSVEGSGSYNEQYF.

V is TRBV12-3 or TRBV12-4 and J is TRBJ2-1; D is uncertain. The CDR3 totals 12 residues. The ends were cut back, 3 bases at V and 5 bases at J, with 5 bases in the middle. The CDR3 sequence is CASSLQHNEQFF. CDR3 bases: TGTGCCAGCAGTTTGCAGCACAATGAGCAGTTCTTC.

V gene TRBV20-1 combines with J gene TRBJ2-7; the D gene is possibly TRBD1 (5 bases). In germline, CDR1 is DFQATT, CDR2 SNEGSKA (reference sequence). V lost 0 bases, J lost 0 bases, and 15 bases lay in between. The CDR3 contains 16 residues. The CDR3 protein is CSARDILGPSSYEQYF. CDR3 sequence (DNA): TGCAGTGCTAGAGATATTCTGGGGCCAAGCTCCTACGAGCAGTACTTC.

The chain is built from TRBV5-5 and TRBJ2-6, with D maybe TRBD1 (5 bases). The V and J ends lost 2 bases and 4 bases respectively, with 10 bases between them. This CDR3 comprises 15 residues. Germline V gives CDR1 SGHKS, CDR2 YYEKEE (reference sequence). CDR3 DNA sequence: TGTGCCAGCAGCTTCAGGGTGACGGGGGCCAACGTCCTGACTTTC. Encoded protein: CASSFRVTGANVLTF.

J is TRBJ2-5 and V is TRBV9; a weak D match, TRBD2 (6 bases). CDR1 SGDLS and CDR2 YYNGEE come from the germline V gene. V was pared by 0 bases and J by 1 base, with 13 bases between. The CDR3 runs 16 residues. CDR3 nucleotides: TGTGCCAGCAGCGTAGCTACACGGGACTCCCAAGAGACCCAGTACTTC. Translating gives CASSVATRDSQETQYF. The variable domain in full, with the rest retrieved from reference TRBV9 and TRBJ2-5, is DSGVTQTPKHLITATGQRVTLRCSPRSGDLSVYWYQQSLDQGLQFLIQYYNGEERAKGNILERFSAQQFPDLHSELNLSSLELGDSALYFCASSVATRDSQETQYFGPGTRLLVL.

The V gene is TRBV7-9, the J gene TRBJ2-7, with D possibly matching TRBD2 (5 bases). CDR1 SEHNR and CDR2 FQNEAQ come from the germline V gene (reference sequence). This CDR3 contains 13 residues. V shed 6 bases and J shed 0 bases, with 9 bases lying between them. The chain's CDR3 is CASSHGLSYEQYF. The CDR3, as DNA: TGTGCCAGCAGTCATGGACTCTCCTACGAGCAGTACTTC.

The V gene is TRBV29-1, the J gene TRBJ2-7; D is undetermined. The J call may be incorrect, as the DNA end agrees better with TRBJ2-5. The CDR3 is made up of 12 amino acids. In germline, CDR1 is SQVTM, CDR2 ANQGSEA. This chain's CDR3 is CSVGALMATQYF. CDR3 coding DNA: TGCAGCGTTGGGGCCCTGATGGCGACCCAGTACTTC.

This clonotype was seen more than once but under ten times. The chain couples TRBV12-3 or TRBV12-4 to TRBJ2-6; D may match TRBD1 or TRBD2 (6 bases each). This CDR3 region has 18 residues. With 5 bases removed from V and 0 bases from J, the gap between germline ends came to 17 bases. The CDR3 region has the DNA TGTGCCAGCAGTGGCCCTGGAGGGGGGCTCTCTGGGGCCAACGTCCTGACTTTC. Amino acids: CASSGPGGGLSGANVLTF.

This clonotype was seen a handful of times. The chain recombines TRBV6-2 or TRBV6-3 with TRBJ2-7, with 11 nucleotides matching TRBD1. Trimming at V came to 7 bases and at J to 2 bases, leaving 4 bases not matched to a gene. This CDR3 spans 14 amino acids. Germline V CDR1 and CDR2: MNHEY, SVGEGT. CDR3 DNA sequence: TGTGCCAGCACTCGGACAGGGGGCGCCTACGAGCAGTACTTC. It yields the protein CASTRTGGAYEQYF.

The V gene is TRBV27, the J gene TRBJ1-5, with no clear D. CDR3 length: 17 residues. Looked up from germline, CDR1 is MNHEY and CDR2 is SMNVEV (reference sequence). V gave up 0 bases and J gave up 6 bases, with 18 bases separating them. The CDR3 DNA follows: TGTGCCAGCAGTTTATCGTCCCCGGACGGAACGGGTCAGCCCCAGCATTTT. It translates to CASSLSSPDGTGQPQHF.

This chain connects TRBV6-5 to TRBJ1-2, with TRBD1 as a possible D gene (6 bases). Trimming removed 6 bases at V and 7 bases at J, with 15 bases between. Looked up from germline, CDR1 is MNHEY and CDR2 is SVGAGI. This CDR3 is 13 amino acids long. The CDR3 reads CASRQSRGTGYTF. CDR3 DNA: TGTGCCAGCAGACAATCCAGGGGTACTGGCTACACCTTC.

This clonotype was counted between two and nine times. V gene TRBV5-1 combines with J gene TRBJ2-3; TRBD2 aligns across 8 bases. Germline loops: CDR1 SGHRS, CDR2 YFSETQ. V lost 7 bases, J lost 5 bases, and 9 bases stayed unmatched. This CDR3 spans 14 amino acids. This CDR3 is CASGVGGAGDTQYF. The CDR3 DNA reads TGCGCCAGCGGTGTCGGGGGGGCCGGAGATACGCAGTATTTT.

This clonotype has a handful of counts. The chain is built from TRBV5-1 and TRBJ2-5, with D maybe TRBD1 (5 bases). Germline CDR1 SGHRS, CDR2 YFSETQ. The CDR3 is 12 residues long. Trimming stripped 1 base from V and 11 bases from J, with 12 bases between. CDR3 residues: CASSLFDDRQYF. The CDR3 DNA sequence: TGCGCCAGCAGCTTGTTTGATGACAGACAGTACTTC.

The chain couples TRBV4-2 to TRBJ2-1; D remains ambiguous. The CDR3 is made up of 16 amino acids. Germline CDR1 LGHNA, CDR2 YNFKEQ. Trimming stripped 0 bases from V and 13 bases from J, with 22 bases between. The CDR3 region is CASSQDLARNGETQFF. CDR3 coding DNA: TGTGCCAGCAGCCAAGATCTCGCGCGGAACGGAGAGACCCAGTTCTTC.

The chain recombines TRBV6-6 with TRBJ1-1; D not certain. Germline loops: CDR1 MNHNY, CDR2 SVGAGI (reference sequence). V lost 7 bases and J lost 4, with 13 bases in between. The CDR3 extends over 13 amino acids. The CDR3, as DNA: TGTGCCAGCATTATGGAAAGAGGCACTGAAGCTTTCTTT. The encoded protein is CASIMERGTEAFF.

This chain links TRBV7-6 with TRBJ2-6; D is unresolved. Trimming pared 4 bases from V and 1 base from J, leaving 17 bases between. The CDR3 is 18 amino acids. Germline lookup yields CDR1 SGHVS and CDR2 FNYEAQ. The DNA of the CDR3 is TGTGCCAGCAGCTCGGTCTGGGGAAGGAAATCTGGGGCCAACGTCCTGACTTTC. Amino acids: CASSSVWGRKSGANVLTF. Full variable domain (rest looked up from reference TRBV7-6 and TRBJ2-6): GAGVSQSPRYKVTKRGQDVALRCDPISGHVSLYWYRQALGQGPEFLTYFNYEAQQDKSGLPNDRFSAERPEGSISTLTIQRTEQRDSAMYRCASSSVWGRKSGANVLTFGAGSRLTVL.

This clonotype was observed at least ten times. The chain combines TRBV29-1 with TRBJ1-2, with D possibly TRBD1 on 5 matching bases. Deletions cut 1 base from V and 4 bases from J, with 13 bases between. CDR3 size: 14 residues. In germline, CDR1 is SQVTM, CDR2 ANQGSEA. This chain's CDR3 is CSVEVPGTVYGYTF. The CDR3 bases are TGCAGCGTTGAAGTGCCCGGGACCGTCTATGGCTACACCTTC.

As DNA, the CDR3 is TGTGCCACCGGGACAGGGGGCCATGGCTACACCTTC. Translation gives CATGTGGHGYTF. The rearrangement uses TRBV3-1 and TRBJ1-2; 12 bases are shared with TRBD1. Per germline, CDR1 LGHDT and CDR2 YNNKEL (reference sequence). V lost 10 bases and J lost 6; bases outside the gene matches: 3. CDR3 size: 12 residues. The full variable domain, rest sourced from reference TRBV3-1 and TRBJ1-2, is DTAVSQTPKYLVTQMGNDKSIKCEQNLGHDTMYWYKQDSKKFLKIMFSYNNKELIINETVPNRFSPKSPDKAHLNLHINSLELGDSAVYFCATGTGGHGYTFGSGTRLTVV.

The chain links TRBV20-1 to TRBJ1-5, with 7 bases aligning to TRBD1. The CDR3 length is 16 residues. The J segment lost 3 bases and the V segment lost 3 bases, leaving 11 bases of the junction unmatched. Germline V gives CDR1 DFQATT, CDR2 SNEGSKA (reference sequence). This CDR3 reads CSASPEQGGVNQPQHF. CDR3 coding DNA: TGCAGTGCTAGCCCCGAGCAGGGGGGAGTCAATCAGCCCCAGCATTTT.

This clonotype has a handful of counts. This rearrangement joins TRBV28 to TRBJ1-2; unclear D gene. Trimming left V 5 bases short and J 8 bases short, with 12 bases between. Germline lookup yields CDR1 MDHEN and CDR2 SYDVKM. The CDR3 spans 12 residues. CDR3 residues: CASSETRRGYTF. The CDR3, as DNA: TGTGCCAGCAGTGAAACAAGAAGGGGCTACACCTTC.

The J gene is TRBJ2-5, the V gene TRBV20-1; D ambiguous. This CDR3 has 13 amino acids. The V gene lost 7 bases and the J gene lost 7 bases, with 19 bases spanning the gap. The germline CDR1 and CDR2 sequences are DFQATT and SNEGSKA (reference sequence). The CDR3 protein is CSGSIAVRGTQYF. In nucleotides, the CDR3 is TGCAGTGGATCAATTGCCGTGAGAGGGACCCAGTACTTC.

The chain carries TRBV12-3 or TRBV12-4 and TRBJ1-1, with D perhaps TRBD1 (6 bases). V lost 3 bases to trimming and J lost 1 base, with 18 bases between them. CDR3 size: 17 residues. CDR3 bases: TGTGCCAGCAGTTTCATGAGTCTCGGGGGCCCGAACACTGAAGCTTTCTTT. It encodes CASSFMSLGGPNTEAFF.

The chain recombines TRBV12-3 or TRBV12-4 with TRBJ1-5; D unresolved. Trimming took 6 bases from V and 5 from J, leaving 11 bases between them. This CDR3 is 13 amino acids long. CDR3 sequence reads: CASRITVDQPQHF. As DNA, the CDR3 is TGTGCCAGCAGAATCACGGTGGATCAGCCCCAGCATTTT.

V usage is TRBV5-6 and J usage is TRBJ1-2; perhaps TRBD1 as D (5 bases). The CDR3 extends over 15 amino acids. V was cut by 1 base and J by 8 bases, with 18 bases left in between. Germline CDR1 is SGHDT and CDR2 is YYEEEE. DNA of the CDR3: TGTGCCAGCAGCTTGTATGGTGTGAGGGGAGAGGGCTACACCTTC. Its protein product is CASSLYGVRGEGYTF.